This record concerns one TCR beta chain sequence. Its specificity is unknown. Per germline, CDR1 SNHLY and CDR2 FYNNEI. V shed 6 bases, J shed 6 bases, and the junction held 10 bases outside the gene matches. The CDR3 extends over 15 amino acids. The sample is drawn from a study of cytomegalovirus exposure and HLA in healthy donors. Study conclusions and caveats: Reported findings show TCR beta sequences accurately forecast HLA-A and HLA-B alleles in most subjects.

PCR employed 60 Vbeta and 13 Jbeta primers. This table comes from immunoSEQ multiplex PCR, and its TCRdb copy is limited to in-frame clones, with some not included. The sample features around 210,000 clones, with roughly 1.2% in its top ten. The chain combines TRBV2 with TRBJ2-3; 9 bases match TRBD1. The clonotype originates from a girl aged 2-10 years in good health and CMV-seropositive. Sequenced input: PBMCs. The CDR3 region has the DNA TGTGCCAGCAGGCCGGACAGGGGCGCATGGGATACGCAGTATTTT. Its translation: CASRPDRGAWDTQYF. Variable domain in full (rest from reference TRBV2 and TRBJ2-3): EPEVTQTPSHQVTQMGQEVILRCVPISNHLYFYWYRQILGQKVEFLVSFYNNEISEKSEIFDDQFSVERPDGSNFTLKIRSTKLEDSAMYFCASRPDRGAWDTQYFGPGTRLTVL.